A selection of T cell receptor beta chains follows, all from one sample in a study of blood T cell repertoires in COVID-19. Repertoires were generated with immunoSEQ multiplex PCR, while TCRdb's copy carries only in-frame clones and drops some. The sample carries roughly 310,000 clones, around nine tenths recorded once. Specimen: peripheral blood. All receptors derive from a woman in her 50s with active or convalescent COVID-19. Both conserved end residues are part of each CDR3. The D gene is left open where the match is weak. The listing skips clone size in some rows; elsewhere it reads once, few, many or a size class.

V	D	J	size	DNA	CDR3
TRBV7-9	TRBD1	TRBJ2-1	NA	TGTGCCAGCAGCTCTGTCCCGGGACAGGGACTTCGGGTAAATGAGCAGTTCTTC	CASSSVPGQGLRVNEQFF
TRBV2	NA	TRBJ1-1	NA	TGTGCCAGCAGTGCTTCTCTCCAGGCCCTGAACACTGAAGCTTTCTTT	CASSASLQALNTEAFF
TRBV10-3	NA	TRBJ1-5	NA	TGTGCCATCAGCGGATCTCCGGGTCAGCCCCAGCATTTT	CAISGSPGQPQHF
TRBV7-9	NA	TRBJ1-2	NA	TGTGCCAGCAGCTTAGTAAGCAGGGACTCGTTGGACGGCTACACCTTC	CASSLVSRDSLDGYTF
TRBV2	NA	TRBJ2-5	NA	TGTGCCAGCAGTGATGGGGGGAGATCCCAAGAGACCCAGTACTTC	CASSDGGRSQETQYF
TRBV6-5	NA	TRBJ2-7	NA	TGTGCCAGCAGTCCACAGTGGCCATCCTACGAGCAGTACTTC	CASSPQWPSYEQYF
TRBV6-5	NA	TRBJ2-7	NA	TGTGCCAGCAGTTACAGCCCAGCAGGCGAGCAGTACTTC	CASSYSPAGEQYF
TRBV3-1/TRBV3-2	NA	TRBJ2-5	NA	TGTGCCAGCAGGGACAAACAAGAGACCCAGTACTTC	CASRDKQETQYF
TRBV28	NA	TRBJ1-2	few	TGTGCCAGCAGTTTACCCACTCGGGGGGCGCTTGGCTACACCTTC	CASSLPTRGALGYTF
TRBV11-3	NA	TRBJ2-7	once	TGTGCCAGCAGCTTAGGCCGGGACACCTCTGTCTCCGAGCAGTACTTC	CASSLGRDTSVSEQYF
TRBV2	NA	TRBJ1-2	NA	TGTGCCAGCAGTGAAAACGTGGGCGGCTACACCTTC	CASSENVGGYTF
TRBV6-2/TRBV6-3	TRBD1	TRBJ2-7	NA	TGTGCCAGCAGTTACGACTACGTTGGACAGGGGGACGGGCAGTACTTC	CASSYDYVGQGDGQYF
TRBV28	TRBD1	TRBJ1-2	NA	TGTGCCAGCAGCCTGGGACAGACTCCTAACTATGGCTACACCTTC	CASSLGQTPNYGYTF
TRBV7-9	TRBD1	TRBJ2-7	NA	TGTGCCAGCAGCTCACAGGGGCAAGGGACACACTACGAGCAGTACTTC	CASSSQGQGTHYEQYF
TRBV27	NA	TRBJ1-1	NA	TGTGCCAGCAGTTTAGTGCCGGGGAGCGCTGAAGCTTTCTTT	CASSLVPGSAEAFF
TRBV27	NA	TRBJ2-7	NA	TGTGCCAGCAGTTTAAGGGCTAGCGATACCTACGAGCAGTACTTC	CASSLRASDTYEQYF
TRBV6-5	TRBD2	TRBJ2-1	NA	TGTGCCAGCAGTTACTCTCCTAGCGGGGGAAACAATGAGCAGTTCTTC	CASSYSPSGGNNEQFF
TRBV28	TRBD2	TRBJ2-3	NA	TGTGCCAGCAGCCCCTCCCTAGCGGACCTCACAGATACGCAGTATTTT	CASSPSLADLTDTQYF
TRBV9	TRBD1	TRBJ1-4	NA	TGTGCCAGCAGCGTGGGACAGGGGGCCACTAATGAAAAACTGTTTTTT	CASSVGQGATNEKLFF
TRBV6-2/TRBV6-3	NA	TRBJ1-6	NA	TGTGCCAGCAGTTATTCTTCCAGTTATTCACCCCTCCACTTT	CASSYSSSYSPLHF
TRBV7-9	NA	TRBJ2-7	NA	TGTGCCAGCAGCCCCCTAGAGTCCGAGCAGTACTTC	CASSPLESEQYF
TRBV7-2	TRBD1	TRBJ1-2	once	TGTGCCAGCAGCTTAAACAGGGGGCTTGGGGGCTACACCTTC	CASSLNRGLGGYTF
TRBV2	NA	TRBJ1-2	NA	TGTGCCAGCAGTGGCGGATTTGGCTATGGCTACACCTTC	CASSGGFGYGYTF
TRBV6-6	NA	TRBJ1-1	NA	TGTGCCAGCACAATAGCTGGGAACACTGAAGCTTTCTTT	CASTIAGNTEAFF
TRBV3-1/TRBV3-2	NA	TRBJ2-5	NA	TGTGCCAGCAGCCCCGGGGTCCAAGAGACCCAGTACTTC	CASSPGVQETQYF
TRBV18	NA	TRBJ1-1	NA	TGTGCCAGCTCTATGGACAGAACTATGAACACTGAAGCTTTCTTT	CASSMDRTMNTEAFF
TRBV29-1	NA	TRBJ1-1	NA	TGCAGCGCCAAGCATAACACTGAAGCTTTCTTT	CSAKHNTEAFF
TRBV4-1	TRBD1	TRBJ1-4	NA	TGCGCCAGCAGCCACCCGGACAGGAACAATGAAAAACTGTTTTTT	CASSHPDRNNEKLFF
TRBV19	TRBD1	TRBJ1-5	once	TGTGCCAGTAGTCGACAGGGAGGTAATCAGCCCCAGCATTTT	CASSRQGGNQPQHF
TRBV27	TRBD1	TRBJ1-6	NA	TGTGCCAGCAGTCGCAACAGGGGGCCGGAGTCACCCCTCCACTTT	CASSRNRGPESPLHF
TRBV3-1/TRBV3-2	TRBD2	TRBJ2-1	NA	TGTGCCAGCAGCCAAGACGCGCTAGCGGGAAATGAGCAGTTCTTC	CASSQDALAGNEQFF
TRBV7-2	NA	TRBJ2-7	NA	TGTGCCAGCAGCTTAGCTGGGGGCGGCTCCTACGAGCAGTACTTC	CASSLAGGGSYEQYF
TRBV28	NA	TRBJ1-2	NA	TGTGCCAGCACCTCGGGAAGGCCGTATTCGGGCTACACCTTC	CASTSGRPYSGYTF
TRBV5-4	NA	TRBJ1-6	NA	TGTGCCAGCAGCGTACAGGGAGTAGGTTCACCCCTCCACTTT	CASSVQGVGSPLHF
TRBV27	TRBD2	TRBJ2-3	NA	TGTGCCAGCAGTCGTTCCCTAGCGGGAGTTGGAGATACGCAGTATTTT	CASSRSLAGVGDTQYF
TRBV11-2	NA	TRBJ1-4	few	TGTGCCAGCAGCTCGGGCGCAGGGGCTGTTTATAACGAAAAACTGTTTTTT	CASSSGAGAVYNEKLFF
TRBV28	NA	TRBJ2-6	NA	TGTGCCAGCAGTAGGGACATTGCGTACTCTGGGGCCAACGTCCTGACTTTC	CASSRDIAYSGANVLTF
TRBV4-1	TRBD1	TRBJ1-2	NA	TGCGCCAGCAGCCAAGCCCAGACAGGGCCTCCGGTGGGCTACACCTTC	CASSQAQTGPPVGYTF
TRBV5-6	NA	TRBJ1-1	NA	TGTGCCAGCACTCAGGTCGGGGGCACTGAAGCTTTCTTT	CASTQVGGTEAFF
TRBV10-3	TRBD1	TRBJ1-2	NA	TGTGCCATCAGTGAGTCAGGGACAGGGTATGGCTACACCTTC	CAISESGTGYGYTF
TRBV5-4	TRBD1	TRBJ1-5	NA	TGTGCCAGCAGCCTCCAGGGGGGCAATCAGCCCCAGCATTTT	CASSLQGGNQPQHF
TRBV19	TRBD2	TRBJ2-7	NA	TGTGCCAGTAGTTTGCTAGCGGGGGACACCTACGAGCAGTACTTC	CASSLLAGDTYEQYF
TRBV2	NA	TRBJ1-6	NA	TGTGCCAGCAGGGGGAGGCGGAATAATTCACCCCTCCACTTT	CASRGRRNNSPLHF
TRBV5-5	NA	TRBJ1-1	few	TGTGCCAGCAGCTCCCCAACTGAGGAGTTACTGGACACTGAAGCTTTCTTT	CASSSPTEELLDTEAFF
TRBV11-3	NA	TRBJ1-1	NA	TGTGCCAGCAGCCCCTCGGGGGGGTCGTCTTTCTTT	CASSPSGGSSFF
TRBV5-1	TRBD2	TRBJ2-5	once	TGCGCCAGCAGCTACAATAGCGGGAGAGACCAAGAGACCCAGTACTTC	CASSYNSGRDQETQYF
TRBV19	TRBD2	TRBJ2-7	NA	TGTGCCAGTAGTACCACTAGCGGGATCTACGAGCAGTACTTC	CASSTTSGIYEQYF
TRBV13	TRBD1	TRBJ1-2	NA	TGTGCCAGCAGCGAAGGGACAGGGGCGCAAAACTATGGCTACACCTTC	CASSEGTGAQNYGYTF
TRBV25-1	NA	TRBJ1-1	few	TGTGCCAGCAGTCCGGGACAAAGGAACACTGAAGCTTTCTTT	CASSPGQRNTEAFF
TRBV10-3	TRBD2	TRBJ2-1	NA	TGTGCCATCAGTGACCCGGGACTAGGGGGGAAGAATGAGCAGTTCTTC	CAISDPGLGGKNEQFF
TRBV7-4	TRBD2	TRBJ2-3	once	TGTGCCAGCAGCTTAGTTTTATTGGAGCGGGGGGGAAGCACAGATACGCAGTATTTT	CASSLVLLERGGSTDTQYF
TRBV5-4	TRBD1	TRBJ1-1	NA	TGTGCCAGCAGCTTGCCCCAATCGGGACAGGGGGAAGCTTTCTTT	CASSLPQSGQGEAFF
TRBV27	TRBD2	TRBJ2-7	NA	TGTGCCAGCAGTCCCGGACTAGCGGAGGCCCTCCAGTACGAGCAGTACTTC	CASSPGLAEALQYEQYF
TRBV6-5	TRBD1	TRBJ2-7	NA	TGTGCCAGCAGTAGGACAGGGTTGGGCTACGAGCAGTACTTC	CASSRTGLGYEQYF